The entry below describes one TCR beta chain. The germline CDR1 and CDR2 sequences are SGHTA and FQGTGA. J was trimmed by 6 bases and V by 4 bases; bases with no gene match: 7. This CDR3 region has 14 residues. The data originate from a study of control samples from healthy donors and cancer patients. The protocol was immunoSEQ multiplex PCR, while the TCRdb copy is restricted to in-frame clones and leaves out a portion. The table shows over 150,000 clones, with roughly 94% occurring only once. The source of this sequence is a woman aged 18-30 years in good health. The sample was blood. J is TRBJ1-1 and V is TRBV7-3, with TRBD1 matching 8 bases. In nucleotides, the CDR3 is TGTGCCAGCAGCTCACAGGGGGTTTATTCTGAAGCTTTCTTT. Its protein is CASSSQGVYSEAFF.